What follows describes a single TCR beta chain. Original analysis: Cell counts per sample came from amplifying reference gene primers. Method: immunoSEQ multiplex PCR; TCRdb's copy keeps in-frame clones and lacks some. D and trimming come from the DNA, and the V and J calls and clone size come from that table. The sample lists 300,000 to 350,000 clones, approximately 83% occurring once. The data were obtained in a study of blood T cell repertoires in COVID-19. Study-level information: Nucleic acid was either cDNA or gDNA, and it came from T cells, B-cell-depleted T cells, or PBMCs.

Trimming took 5 bases from V and 4 from J, leaving 15 bases between them. In germline, CDR1 is PRHDT, CDR2 FYEKMQ (reference sequence). The CDR3 is 14 amino acids. Self-reported history from a screening survey and questionnaire set each donor's cohort. The recovered donors of Cohort 3 showed two negative PCRs, clearance, or symptom resolution. The TCR sequence derives from a man aged 25 to 45 who had recovered from COVID-19. This chain uses TRBV13 with TRBJ2-7; tentative D call: TRBD2 (6 bases). Sample: PBMCs or T cells enriched from blood (not recorded which). The CDR3 spells CASSLSGRPYEQYF. The DNA of the CDR3 is TGTGCCAGCAGCCTCTCCGGGAGACCTTACGAGCAGTACTTC. The entire variable domain, with the rest obtained from reference TRBV13 and TRBJ2-7, is as follows: AAGVIQSPRHLIKEKRETATLKCYPIPRHDTVYWYQQGPGQDPQFLISFYEKMQSDKGSIPDRFSAQQFSDYHSELNMSSLELGDSALYFCASSLSGRPYEQYFGPGTRLTVT.